The rows below give T cell receptor beta chains drawn from one sample of a study of cytotoxic CD8 clonotypes in ibrutinib-treated CLL. Some clones are missing from TCRdb's copy, which holds only in-frame ones; the method was immunoSEQ multiplex PCR. This table holds about 85,000 clones, 70% to 80% found once. Material: PBMCs, obtained after 12 months of ibrutinib treatment. These receptors were obtained from a human donor with chronic lymphocytic leukemia. CDR3s leave out the opening cysteine and the closing phenylalanine or tryptophan. Size is omitted from some rows. Given values are once, few, many or a class for expanded clones.

J: TRBJ2-2
size: .
length: 12
V: TRBV27
CDR3: ASSPGARGGELF

J: TRBJ2-7
size: .
length: 12
V: TRBV19
CDR3: ASSMEGASYEQY

J: TRBJ1-1
size: .
length: 11
V: TRBV11-3
CDR3: ASSLFGDSEAF

J: TRBJ1-1
size: .
length: 11
V: TRBV9
CDR3: ASSAHLSEEAF

J: TRBJ2-3
size: .
length: 12
V: TRBV11-3
CDR3: ASSPRTGTDTQY

J: TRBJ2-5
size: .
length: 10
V: TRBV29-1
CDR3: SVFPAGETQY

J: TRBJ2-5
size: .
length: 15
V: TRBV5-4
CDR3: ASSLGGRGAPQETQY

J: TRBJ1-4
size: .
length: 15
V: TRBV7-2
CDR3: ASSPGQGRVGGEKLF

J: TRBJ1-6
size: .
length: 13
V: TRBV18
CDR3: ASSPVGQGGSPLH

J: TRBJ2-5
size: .
length: 8
V: TRBV7-2
CDR3: ASGEETQY

J: TRBJ2-1
size: .
length: 12
V: TRBV28
CDR3: ASGGAAEVDEQF

J: TRBJ2-7
size: few
length: 9
V: TRBV27
CDR3: ASSQGAGQY

J: TRBJ2-5
size: .
length: 11
V: TRBV27
CDR3: ASSFDSRETQY

J: TRBJ1-5
size: .
length: 11
V: TRBV19
CDR3: ASSADSHQPQH

J: TRBJ1-3
size: .
length: 13
V: TRBV27
CDR3: ASMGGTGAGNTIY

J: TRBJ2-3
size: once
length: 12
V: TRBV19
CDR3: ASSIGPYTDTQY

J: TRBJ2-7
size: .
length: 13
V: TRBV27
CDR3: ASMVLREVGYEQY

J: TRBJ2-3
size: .
length: 10
V: TRBV10-3
CDR3: AISGAADTQY

J: TRBJ2-3
size: .
length: 14
V: TRBV18
CDR3: ASSPRPLEVTDTQY

J: TRBJ2-1
size: .
length: 13
V: TRBV7-8
CDR3: ASSLSGGPYNEQF

J: TRBJ1-1
size: many
length: 12
V: TRBV27
CDR3: ASSPGQRWTEAF

J: TRBJ2-1
size: .
length: 13
V: TRBV18
CDR3: ASSPRTSGPNEQF

J: TRBJ1-1
size: .
length: 11
V: TRBV10-3
CDR3: ATQGWENTEAF

J: TRBJ1-2
size: few
length: 12
V: TRBV4-2
CDR3: ASSLNPGQGGYT